These T cell receptor beta chains were read from a single sample in a study of CD8 T cells in ankylosing spondylitis. TCRdb reanalysed the 5' RACE reads using MiXCR and keeps one entry per CDR3 protein. The sample gives about 500,000 distinct CDR3 sequences, 12% of which show up once; approximately 7% is in the top ten. The sequencing sample was made of blood, either unsorted or a sorted T cell fraction (not recorded which). All receptors derive from a male donor with ankylosing spondylitis. Both conserved end residues are part of each CDR3. A D gene is named only where the DNA matches it firmly. Only some rows state a clone size, as once, few, many or a class for expanded clones.

length	size	V	J	D	CDR3	DNA
15	many	TRBV20-1	TRBJ2-1	TRBD2	CSAESGTSGFNEQFF	TGCAGTGCTGAATCCGGGACTAGCGGTTTTAATGAGCAGTTCTTC
15	few	TRBV12-3/TRBV12-4	TRBJ2-7	NA	CASSRGLGDTYEQYF	TGTGCCAGCAGTCGGGGGTTAGGGGATACCTACGAGCAGTACTTC
14	few	TRBV5-1	TRBJ2-5	NA	CASSLWGGGETQYF	TGCGCCAGCAGCTTGTGGGGTGGTGGGGAGACCCAGTACTTC
13	NA	TRBV12-3/TRBV12-4	TRBJ1-6	NA	CASSRQDNSPLHF	TGTGCCAGCAGTAGACAGGATAATTCACCCCTCCACTTT
12	few	TRBV29-1	TRBJ1-2	NA	CSASTDGYGYTF	TGCAGCGCCAGTACCGATGGTTATGGCTACACCTTC
16	few	TRBV5-5	TRBJ2-1	NA	CASSYEGGGCYNEQFF	TGTGCCAGCAGCTACGAGGGCGGGGGCTGCTACAATGAGCAGTTCTTC
13	many	TRBV7-9	TRBJ2-1	TRBD1	CASSWTGVGEQFF	TGTGCCAGCAGTTGGACAGGGGTCGGTGAGCAGTTCTTC
15	few	TRBV27	TRBJ1-1	NA	CASSTRRTLNTEAFF	TGTGCCAGCAGTACCCGACGGACTTTGAACACTGAAGCTTTCTTT
14	few	TRBV19	TRBJ2-1	NA	CASSMDPDDNEQFF	TGTGCCAGTAGTATGGACCCAGACGACAATGAGCAGTTCTTC
14	NA	TRBV15	TRBJ2-3	NA	CATSRGGSTDTQYF	TGTGCCACCAGCCGCGGAGGGAGCACAGATACGCAGTATTTT
14	few	TRBV7-9	TRBJ2-5	NA	CASSPGAFQETQYF	TGTGCCAGCAGCCCAGGGGCATTCCAAGAGACCCAGTACTTC
17	NA	TRBV7-9	TRBJ1-4	TRBD1	CASSAGTGKGGNEKLVF	TGTGCCAGCAGCGCAGGGACAGGGAAAGGGGGCAATGAAAAACTGGTTTTT
14	NA	TRBV7-6	TRBJ2-2	NA	CASSSVGPGGELFF	TGTGCCAGCAGCTCGGTAGGGCCGGGCGGGGAGCTGTTTTTT
16	NA	TRBV5-1	TRBJ1-3	TRBD1	CASSTADRASGNTIYF	TGCGCCAGCAGCACGGCAGACAGGGCATCTGGAAACACCATATATTTT
12	NA	TRBV29-1	TRBJ1-2	NA	CSVGTALGGYTF	TGCAGCGTTGGGACGGCTTTGGGTGGCTACACCTTC
13	few	TRBV20-1	TRBJ2-5	NA	CSAREQVGETQYF	TGCAGTGCTAGAGAACAGGTTGGAGAGACCCAGTACTTC
15	NA	TRBV24-1	TRBJ2-3	NA	CATSDRLGLEDTQYF	TGTGCCACCAGTGACCGGCTAGGGCTGGAAGATACGCAGTATTTT
19	NA	TRBV3-1	TRBJ2-1	TRBD2	CASSQGGTSVRNSYNEQFF	TGTGCCAGCAGCCAAGGGGGGACTAGCGTAAGAAACTCCTACAATGAGCAGTTCTTC
13	few	TRBV5-1	TRBJ2-1	NA	CASSWESGGEQFF	TGCGCCAGCAGCTGGGAGAGCGGCGGTGAGCAGTTCTTC
13	NA	TRBV30	TRBJ1-4	NA	CAWSVGLYEKLFF	TGTGCCTGGAGTGTCGGGTTATACGAAAAACTGTTTTTT
16	few	TRBV4-2	TRBJ2-7	NA	CASSQAWGPAPYEQYF	TGTGCCAGCAGCCAAGCCTGGGGCCCAGCTCCGTACGAGCAGTACTTC
14	many	TRBV27	TRBJ2-1	NA	CASRRGGVNNEQFF	TGTGCCAGCAGACGGGGCGGGGTTAACAATGAGCAGTTCTTC
16	few	TRBV5-1	TRBJ2-1	TRBD2	CASSLAGAGGDYEQFF	TGCGCCAGCAGCTTGGCCGGAGCGGGAGGGGACTATGAGCAGTTCTTC
13	few	TRBV7-9	TRBJ1-4	NA	CASSLDHNEKLFF	TGTGCCAGCAGCTTAGACCATAATGAAAAACTGTTTTTT
17	NA	TRBV20-1	TRBJ2-1	NA	CSAREGASVDPYNEQFF	TGCAGTGCTAGAGAGGGGGCTAGCGTAGATCCTTACAATGAGCAGTTCTTC
15	few	TRBV29-1	TRBJ2-1	TRBD2	CSVGGAGGGYNEQFF	TGCAGCGTTGGAGGAGCGGGAGGGGGGTACAATGAGCAGTTCTTC
10	NA	TRBV2	TRBJ1-1	NA	CARKGTEAFF	TGTGCCAGGAAGGGAACTGAAGCTTTCTTT
12	NA	TRBV7-8	TRBJ2-2	TRBD1	CAKKQGIGELFF	TGTGCCAAGAAACAGGGGATCGGGGAGCTGTTTTTT
13	NA	TRBV27	TRBJ2-1	NA	CASSFWENNEQFF	TGTGCCAGCAGTTTCTGGGAGAACAATGAGCAGTTCTTC
15	few	TRBV18	TRBJ2-5	NA	CASSLLGTNRETQYF	TGTGCCAGCTCACTCCTCGGGACAAATCGGGAGACCCAGTACTTC
15	NA	TRBV7-2	TRBJ2-1	TRBD1	CASSLEGTARGEQFF	TGTGCCAGCAGCTTAGAAGGGACAGCCCGAGGAGAGCAGTTCTTC
14	NA	TRBV2	TRBJ2-1	TRBD1	CASKDRTGVDEQFF	TGTGCCAGCAAGGACAGGACAGGTGTGGATGAGCAGTTCTTC
12	NA	TRBV20-1	TRBJ2-5	NA	CSAGTREETQYF	TGCAGTGCCGGCACTAGAGAAGAGACCCAGTACTTC
16	few	TRBV7-9	TRBJ2-3	TRBD1	CASSPPDRGSTDTQYF	TGTGCCAGCAGCCCCCCCGACAGGGGGAGCACAGATACGCAGTATTTT